The 9 T cell receptor beta chains in this list originate from one sample, sequenced in a study of blood T cell repertoires in COVID-19. The method was immunoSEQ multiplex PCR; TCRdb's version includes in-frame clones alone and lacks a portion of them. Counted here are around 100,000 clones, approximately 93% occurring once; the ten biggest clones make up around 2.1%. The specimen sequenced was peripheral blood. These receptors originate from a middle-aged man with active COVID-19.

The DNA of the CDR3 is TGTGCCAGCAGCGTAGACGGTAGCGTAACTTGCTACGAGCAGTACGTC. This gives the protein CASSVDGSVTCYEQYV. The chain uses TRBV9 and TRBJ2-7; possible D gene TRBD2, 5 bases. The CDR3 is 16 residues long. V was pared by 0 bases and J by 3 bases, with 16 bases between. CDR1 is SGDLS and CDR2 is YYNGEE in the germline V gene.

The V and J genes are TRBV6-1 and TRBJ1-6; TRBD1 is a possible D gene (6 bases). The V gene's germline CDR1 is MNHNS and CDR2 SASEGT. V lost 3 bases to trimming and J lost 7 bases, with 19 bases between them. The CDR3 contains 17 residues. CDR3 amino acids: CASSEEAVGAINSPLHF. The CDR3 nucleotides read TGTGCCAGCAGTGAGGAAGCGGTGGGGGCCATCAATTCACCCCTCCACTTT.

This chain links TRBV9 with TRBJ1-2; D unclear. V lost 3 bases and J 4 bases, leaving 7 bases between the germline ends. Germline loops: CDR1 SGDLS, CDR2 YYNGEE. The CDR3 is made up of 12 amino acids. CDR3: CASSALAYGYTF. The CDR3 DNA is TGTGCCAGCAGCGCGTTGGCCTATGGCTACACCTTC.

This sequence joins TRBV2 and TRBJ2-5, with a possible D match to TRBD2 (6 bases). Germline V lookup: CDR1 SNHLY, CDR2 FYNNEI. The length of the CDR3 is 15 residues. The V and J ends lost 6 bases and 0 bases respectively, with 14 bases between them. The CDR3 DNA is TGTGCCAGCAGCTACCGACGGGACTACCAAGAGACCCAGTACTTC. Amino acid sequence: CASSYRRDYQETQYF.

This clone showed up just once. The V call is TRBV2, the J call TRBJ2-2; 15 nucleotides agree with TRBD2. Germline-derived CDR1 and CDR2 are SNHLY and FYNNEI. J gave up 11 bases and V 6 bases, and 7 bases lay outside the gene matches. The CDR3 length is 15 residues. The CDR3, as DNA: TGTGCCAGCAGCGCTAGGACTAGCGGGAGGGTAGAGCTGTTTTTT. Translated, it gives CASSARTSGRVELFF.

The chain has TRBV6-5 and TRBJ1-4; 9 nucleotides agree with TRBD1. The V gene end was trimmed by 2 bases and the J gene end by 7 bases; junction bases not matched to a gene: 8. The CDR3 sequence is 16 residues long. Per germline, CDR1 MNHEY and CDR2 SVGAGI. The CDR3 DNA follows: TGTGCCAGCAGTTACCTTATCCCGGACAGGGGTGAAAAACTGTTTTTT. Its protein product is CASSYLIPDRGEKLFF.

This rearrangement joins TRBV6-5 to TRBJ2-1; 7 nucleotides line up with TRBD2. The CDR3 spans 14 residues. After removal of 10 bases from V and 4 bases from J, the junction contained 10 bases not matched to a gene. Germline V gene lookup returns CDR1 MNHEY and CDR2 SVGAGI. The CDR3 DNA sequence: TGTGCCACTCTTCCGGGACTATTATACAATGAGCAGTTCTTC. Encoded protein: CATLPGLLYNEQFF.

The V call is TRBV6-5, the J call TRBJ1-2; possible D gene TRBD1, 6 bases. The CDR3 length is 15 residues. V dropped 6 bases and J dropped 2 bases, with 16 bases sitting between them. The germline V gene encodes CDR1 MNHEY and CDR2 SVGAGI. The CDR3 is CASSPVGQGNYGYTF. The DNA of the CDR3 is TGTGCCAGCAGCCCCGTCGGGCAGGGGAACTATGGCTACACCTTC.

This chain uses TRBV13 with TRBJ2-5; 13 bases map to TRBD2. The CDR3 consists of 16 residues. Germline CDR1 is PRHDT and CDR2 is FYEKMQ (reference sequence). V dropped 5 bases and J dropped 5; count of bases not matched to a gene: 8. The CDR3 DNA sequence: TGTGCCAGCAGCCCGCTGGGACTAGCGGGAATCGAGACCCAGTACTTC. Translating it yields CASSPLGLAGIETQYF.